Given below is one T cell receptor (beta chain) in context. This clone was seen more than once but under ten times. The antigen it recognizes is unknown. Base quality data are lacking; no much larger clone is found one base away. This sample includes further DNA sequences coding for the same CDR3. The data are from a study of OX40 agonist ivuxolimab in advanced cancers. At the level of the whole study: Ivuxolimab was an agonistic, fully human IgG2 monoclonal antibody directed against OX40 (CD134), a costimulatory receptor. Intravenous ivuxolimab was administered to patients every 2 weeks at six dose levels: 0.01, 0.1, 0.3, 1.5, 3 and 10 mg/kg. Among the approximately 50 dose-escalation patients, some 20 had hepatocellular carcinoma, 15 or so melanoma, 9 renal cell carcinoma and 9 head and neck cancer. In the dose-escalation cohort, around 80% of patients were male, and the mean age was around 60 years with a range of roughly 20 to 79. Patients were allowed to have had prior anti-PD-1, anti-PD-L1 or anti-CTLA-4 therapy, and approximately 37% of the dose-escalation patients had been treated with checkpoint inhibitors. Partial responses occurred in three dose-escalation patients, of whom one had hepatocellular carcinoma and two had cutaneous melanoma. The purpose of peripheral TCRbeta sequencing was to test whether ivuxolimab changed TCR sequence diversity and led to clonal T-cell expansion. The paper covers the monotherapy dose-escalation part of the phase I ivuxolimab trial, which included N of about 50 patients.

The trial excluded patients who had a history of autoimmune disease or who were on systemic immunosuppression. Peripheral blood for TCR sequencing was collected from all dose cohorts at baseline, on cycle 4 day 1, and on cycle 7 day 1. The samples were drawn from a first-in-human, open-label, multicenter phase I dose-escalation trial of ivuxolimab. Adults with locally advanced or metastatic melanoma, renal cell, hepatocellular, or head and neck squamous cell carcinoma were enrolled in the trial. Before TCR sequencing, CD4+ T cells and CD8+ T cells were sorted from peripheral blood as separate populations. Measured from the cysteine to the phenylalanine, the CDR3 is 15 residues long. The sequence is cut down to CDR3 DNA, 45 bases in frame from base 1. V loses 0 bases of germline sequence and J loses 4 bases, and the interval between the two ends is 11 bases. From a lookup of the germline V gene, CDR1 and CDR2 are SGDLS and YYNGEE.

Genomic DNA was isolated from the sorted cells so that the TCRbeta CDR3 region could be sequenced. TCRbeta CDR3 regions were sequenced using the immunoSEQ Assay. TCRdb re-hosts the immuneACCESS table, in-frame sequences only. Its copies lack some clones; in the studies checked, an unresolved V gene accounts for under half of them, and the cause for the rest is not known. Counted in this sample were tens of thousands of clones; 90% to 95% of them appeared once. Roughly 22% of the sample rests with the top ten. Summary of the overall study and its limitations: After ivuxolimab, more expanded clones were found on average in CD8+ T cells than in CD4+ T cells. Low levels of normalized T-cell clonal expansion were also seen in some nonresponding patients. Clonal expansion of both CD4+ and CD8+ blood T cells was observed from baseline to week 6 at doses 0.1 to 3.0 mg/kg. Antigen specificity was not determined for the clonally expanded peripheral T cells. In the 0.1-3.0 mg/kg groups, partial responders were among the patients with the lowest normalized peripheral clonal expansion, particularly in CD8+ T cells.

This TCR was recovered from an adult with an advanced solid tumor such as melanoma, head and neck, liver or kidney cancer. Sequencing used CD4+ or CD8+ T cells sorted from blood, obtained in a trial of the OX40 agonist ivuxolimab. Here the chain combines TRBV9 and TRBJ2-1; the D gene is perhaps TRBD2, on 5 matching bases. The DNA sequence is TGTGCCAGCAGCGTAGGGCTAGCCGGATACAATGAGCAGTTCTTC. Its protein reads: CASSVGLAGYNEQFF.